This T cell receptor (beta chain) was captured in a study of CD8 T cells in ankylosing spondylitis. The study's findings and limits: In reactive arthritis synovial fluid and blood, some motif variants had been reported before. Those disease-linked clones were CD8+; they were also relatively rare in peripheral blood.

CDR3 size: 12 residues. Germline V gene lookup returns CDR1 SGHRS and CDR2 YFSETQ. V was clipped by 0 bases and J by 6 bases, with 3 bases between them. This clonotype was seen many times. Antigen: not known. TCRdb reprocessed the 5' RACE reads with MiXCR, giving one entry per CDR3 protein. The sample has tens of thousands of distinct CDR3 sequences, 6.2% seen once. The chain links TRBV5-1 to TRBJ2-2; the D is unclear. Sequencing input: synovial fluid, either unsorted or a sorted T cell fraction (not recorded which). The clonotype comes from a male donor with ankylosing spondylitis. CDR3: CASSLDSGELFF. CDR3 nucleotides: TGCGCCAGCAGCTTGGATTCCGGGGAGCTGTTTTTT. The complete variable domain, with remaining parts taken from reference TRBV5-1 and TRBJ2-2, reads KAGVTQTPRYLIKTRGQQVTLSCSPISGHRSVSWYQQTPGQGLQFLFEYFSETQRNKGNFPGRFSGRQFSNSRSEMNVSTLELGDSALYLCASSLDSGELFFGEGSRLTVL.